The 32 T cell receptor beta chains given below trace back to one sample, sequenced in a study of blood T cell repertoires in COVID-19. The repertoire was sequenced with immunoSEQ multiplex PCR; TCRdb's copy has only in-frame clones and lacks some. The sample contains about 68,000 clones, 80% to 90% of which appear only once. Input material: peripheral blood. The receptors stem from a man aged 45-65 years with acute or convalescent COVID-19.

This sequence joins TRBV27 and TRBJ2-2; TRBD2 matches at 9 bases. CDR3 length: 16 amino acids. Looked up from germline, CDR1 is MNHEY and CDR2 is SMNVEV (reference sequence). The J segment lost 6 bases and the V segment lost 2 bases, leaving 7 bases of the junction unmatched. CDR3 residues: CASSLTDSGRAGELFF. DNA for the CDR3: TGTGCCAGCAGTTTAACGGATAGCGGGAGAGCCGGGGAGCTGTTTTTT.

CDR3 residues: CASSNRGEEKAYGYTF. In DNA, the CDR3 is TGTGCCAGCAGCAATCGGGGGGAGGAGAAGGCTTATGGCTACACCTTC. The chain has TRBV3-1 (or the pseudogene TRBV3-2) and TRBJ1-2; D is possibly TRBD1 (5 bases). CDR3 length: 16 residues. The ends were cut back, 5 bases at V and 5 bases at J, with 21 bases in the middle. Germline CDR1 and CDR2: LGHDT and YNNKEL (reference sequence).

CDR3 sequence: CASGRGYVRSNQPQHF. DNA for the CDR3: TGTGCCAGCGGCAGGGGGTACGTAAGGAGCAATCAGCCCCAGCATTTT. The gene calls are TRBV28 and TRBJ1-5, with TRBD1 matching 7 bases. The V gene end was trimmed by 8 bases and the J gene end by 1 base; junction bases not matched to a gene: 11. The CDR3 is made up of 16 amino acids. Germline CDR1 is MDHEN and CDR2 is SYDVKM.

V is TRBV10-1 and J is TRBJ2-7; TRBD1 matches 7 bases. This CDR3 comprises 15 residues. The ends lost 9 bases at V and 0 bases at J; junction bases unmatched: 11. Germline loops: CDR1 WNHNN, CDR2 SYGVQD (reference sequence). For the CDR3, the DNA is TGCGCCAGACCACTACAGGGGTCGAGCTCCTACGAGCAGTACTTC. This gives the protein CARPLQGSSSYEQYF.

The CDR3 DNA reads TGTGCCAGCCTTTCGGGAGGGGCGTCCGTCTATGGCTACACCTTC. Its protein product is CASLSGGASVYGYTF. The V and J genes are TRBV6-5 and TRBJ1-2; a weak D match, TRBD1 (5 bases). The CDR3 runs 15 residues. V was pared by 8 bases and J by 4 bases, with 20 bases between. From germline, CDR1 is MNHEY and CDR2 SVGAGI.

V and J are TRBV11-3 and TRBJ2-2, with 8 bases matching TRBD2. The V gene end was trimmed by 4 bases and the J gene end by 1 base; junction bases not matched to a gene: 5. The CDR3 contains 16 residues. Per the germline V gene, CDR1 is SGHNT and CDR2 is YENEEA. The CDR3 coding sequence is TGTGCCAGCAGCTCGCGGACTAGCAAGAACACCGGGGAGCTGTTTTTT. The encoded protein is CASSSRTSKNTGELFF.

This clone was found once. The chain carries TRBV24-1 and TRBJ2-3; 8 bases map to TRBD2. The CDR3 extends over 19 amino acids. Germline-derived CDR1 and CDR2 are KGHDR and SFDVKD. Germline trimming cut 7 bases from V and 0 bases from J; bases unmatched to any gene: 17. This chain's CDR3 is CATSPIRSAGGLSTDTQYF. The CDR3 DNA sequence: TGTGCCACCAGCCCGATAAGATCTGCGGGAGGCTTGAGCACAGATACGCAGTATTTT.

The gene calls are TRBV19 and TRBJ1-2; D is undetermined. V lost 4 bases to trimming and J lost 5 bases, with 5 bases between them. This CDR3 has 11 residues. Germline assignment: CDR1 LNHDA and CDR2 SQIVND (reference sequence). This CDR3 is CASSNGYGYTF. In DNA, the CDR3 is TGTGCCAGTAGTAACGGGTATGGCTACACCTTC.

The genes are TRBV30 and TRBJ1-5; D is unclear. This CDR3 region has 14 residues. Trimming pared 1 base from V and 6 bases from J, leaving 13 bases between. CDR1 is GTSNPN, CDR2 SVGIG, per germline (reference sequence). The CDR3 protein is CAWSDADGSQPQHF. The CDR3 nucleotides are TGTGCCTGGAGTGACGCGGATGGATCTCAGCCCCAGCATTTT.

The chain carries TRBV20-1 and TRBJ2-7, with TRBD2 matching 9 bases. This CDR3 spans 15 amino acids. Trimming removed 3 bases from V and 0 bases from J; junction bases left unmatched: 6. The V gene's germline CDR1 is DFQATT and CDR2 SNEGSKA (reference sequence). Here the CDR3 reads CSASIAGVSSYEQYF. In nucleotides, the CDR3 is TGCAGTGCTAGTATAGCGGGAGTCTCCTCCTACGAGCAGTACTTC.

V gene TRBV6-2 or TRBV6-3 combines with J gene TRBJ1-4; unclear D gene. V lost 0 bases, J lost 5 bases, and 10 bases lay in between. CDR3 length: 15 amino acids. In germline, CDR1 is MNHEY, CDR2 SVGEGT. The DNA of the CDR3 is TGTGCCAGCAGTTACTCGAGTACGAGGAATGAAAAACTGTTTTTT. Its translation is CASSYSSTRNEKLFF.

J is TRBJ1-1 and V is TRBV11-3; 8 positions agree with TRBD1. From germline, CDR1 is SGHNT and CDR2 YENEEA. CDR3 length: 15 amino acids. J gave up 3 bases and V 4 bases, and 7 bases lay outside the gene matches. Written as DNA, the CDR3 is TGTGCCAGCAGCTCACGACAGGGGTTGGACACTGAAGCTTTCTTT. This codes for CASSSRQGLDTEAFF.

The chain has TRBV19 and TRBJ1-1, with D unclear. Trimming removed 5 bases from V and 3 bases from J, with 7 bases in between. CDR3 size: 12 residues. From germline, CDR1 is LNHDA and CDR2 SQIVND (reference sequence). The CDR3 here is CASSVSDTEAFF. CDR3 nucleotides: TGTGCCAGTAGTGTAAGCGACACTGAAGCTTTCTTT.

The V gene is TRBV4-3, the J gene TRBJ2-3, with 8 bases matching TRBD2. Losses at the gene ends were 4 bases for V and 6 bases for J; bases not matched to a gene: 18. This CDR3 region has 18 residues. The germline gives CDR1 LGHNA, CDR2 YSLEER. CDR3 sequence reads: CASSRLIDPGLEGDTQYF. DNA for the CDR3: TGCGCCAGCAGCCGACTTATTGATCCGGGACTAGAGGGCGATACGCAGTATTTT.

This chain joins TRBV28 and TRBJ2-3; 8 bases line up with TRBD2. CDR3 length equals 14 residues. V lost 8 bases, J lost 1 base, and 5 bases stayed unmatched. Germline CDR1 reads MDHEN; CDR2 reads SYDVKM. CDR3 bases: TGTGCCAGCGGCACCGGGGGGGGCACAGATACGCAGTATTTT. This codes for CASGTGGGTDTQYF.

V is TRBV19 and J is TRBJ2-3, with D possibly being TRBD1 (6 bases). The CDR3 is 15 residues long. With 4 bases removed from V and 4 bases from J, the gap between germline ends came to 15 bases. The germline V gene has CDR1 LNHDA and CDR2 SQIVND (reference sequence). The CDR3 region is CASSNSQGLSDTQYF. For the CDR3, the DNA is TGTGCCAGTAGTAATTCACAGGGTTTGTCAGATACGCAGTATTTT.

This rearrangement joins TRBV28 to TRBJ1-2, with D possibly being TRBD1 (5 bases). The V and J ends lost 4 bases and 5 bases respectively, with 11 bases between them. The CDR3 length is 13 residues. Germline loops: CDR1 MDHEN, CDR2 SYDVKM. The CDR3 DNA follows: TGTGCCAGCAGTTCATCAGGGCTATATGGCTACACCTTC. This gives the protein CASSSSGLYGYTF.

In DNA form, the CDR3 reads TGTGCCAGTACCACAGGACTAGCGTCCGCAGATACGCAGTATTTT. Translating gives CASTTGLASADTQYF. The V call is TRBV19, the J call TRBJ2-3, with 9 positions matching TRBD2. V lost 7 bases to trimming and J lost 4 bases; unmatched junction nucleotides: 9. CDR1 and CDR2 (germline): LNHDA, SQIVND (reference sequence). The CDR3 spans 15 residues.

The gene calls are TRBV15 and TRBJ1-4, with TRBD1 identical over 9 bases. The CDR3 is 22 residues long. Trimming took 0 bases from V and 6 from J; bases not matched to a gene: 23. The germline V gene encodes CDR1 LNHNV and CDR2 YYDKDF (reference sequence). The DNA for the CDR3 is TGTGCCACCAGCAGAGATCCCCCGGAATCCGGGACAGGGCGTTTCGGCGATGAAAAACTGTTTTTT. As protein: CATSRDPPESGTGRFGDEKLFF.

CDR3 residues: CASSLPGERGFF. The CDR3 nucleotides read TGTGCCAGCAGCTTGCCAGGGGAGAGAGGGTTCTTC. The chain couples TRBV5-5 to TRBJ2-1; D perhaps matches TRBD1 (6 bases). Trimming shortened V by 1 base and J by 15 bases, and 14 bases separated the two germline ends. Germline assignment: CDR1 SGHKS and CDR2 YYEKEE (reference sequence). The CDR3 covers 12 residues.

V and J are TRBV10-3 and TRBJ1-1; D ambiguous. The germline gives CDR1 ENHRY, CDR2 SYGVKD. CDR3 size: 13 residues. Trimming stripped 2 bases from V and 4 bases from J, with 8 bases between. The CDR3 nucleotides read TGTGCCATCAGTGAGGGCCGGGGCACTGAAGCTTTCTTT. It is translated as CAISEGRGTEAFF.

This sequence joins TRBV6-6 and TRBJ1-1; D gene ambiguous. The V gene's germline CDR1 is MNHNY and CDR2 SVGAGI (reference sequence). Trimming took off 4 bases at V and 11 bases at J, with 5 bases between the two ends. This CDR3 has 9 residues. CDR3 DNA sequence: TGTGCCAGCAGTTCACAGGCTTTCTTT. The encoded protein is CASSSQAFF.

This clone was observed a single time. V usage is TRBV7-2 and J usage is TRBJ2-2; unclear D gene. The germline gives CDR1 SGHTA, CDR2 FQGNSA. With 6 bases removed from V and 4 bases from J, the gap between germline ends came to 18 bases. The CDR3 covers 16 residues. The CDR3 DNA reads as TGTGCCAGCAGTTATTACGATCGGCCTAGCACCGGGGAGCTGTTTTTT. The encoded protein is CASSYYDRPSTGELFF.

V usage is TRBV24-1 and J usage is TRBJ2-1; TRBD2 might be the D (6 bases). The germline V gene has CDR1 KGHDR and CDR2 SFDVKD. The CDR3 contains 16 residues. V lost 1 base and J 1 base, leaving 10 bases between the germline ends. The CDR3 here is CATSDFVGGSYNEQFF. CDR3 nucleotides: TGTGCCACCAGTGATTTCGTTGGGGGGTCCTACAATGAGCAGTTCTTC.

The chain is built from TRBV24-1 and TRBJ1-2, with TRBD1 as a possible D gene (6 bases). The germline CDR1 and CDR2 sequences are KGHDR and SFDVKD. V lost 5 bases, J lost 2 bases, and 11 bases lay in between. CDR3 length: 14 amino acids. The CDR3 DNA reads TGTGCCACCAGTGCCCGTGACAGGAACTATGGCTACACCTTC. Its translation is CATSARDRNYGYTF.

The J gene is TRBJ1-2, the V gene TRBV6-5; D gene ambiguous. CDR3 length: 11 amino acids. In germline, CDR1 is MNHEY, CDR2 SVGAGI. Trimming shortened V by 6 bases and J by 8 bases, and 10 bases separated the two germline ends. CDR3 sequence: CASRNQWGYTF. CDR3 DNA sequence: TGTGCCAGCAGAAACCAGTGGGGCTACACCTTC.

The chain has TRBV28 and TRBJ1-4, with 7 positions matching TRBD1. CDR1 is MDHEN and CDR2 is SYDVKM in the germline V gene. The CDR3 sequence is 15 residues long. Germline trimming cut 5 bases from V and 6 bases from J; bases unmatched to any gene: 9. DNA of the CDR3: TGTGCCAGCAGTCTCCGGACAGGAGGGGATGAAAAACTGTTTTTT. Protein: CASSLRTGGDEKLFF.

The V gene is TRBV27, the J gene TRBJ1-1; maybe TRBD1 (5 bases). The CDR3 runs to 18 residues. Trimming removed 2 bases at V and 7 bases at J, with 26 bases between. CDR1 and CDR2 (germline): MNHEY, SMNVEV (reference sequence). CDR3 bases: TGTGCCAGCAGTTTAGATCCAGGGAAGTTTCGAGAGCAACATGAAGCTTTCTTT. This encodes CASSLDPGKFREQHEAFF.

The chain carries TRBV3-1 (or the pseudogene TRBV3-2) and TRBJ1-5, with D uncertain. Germline V gene data show CDR1 as LGHDT and CDR2 as YNNKEL (reference sequence). The CDR3 loop spans 14 amino acids. Trimming took off 5 bases at V and 4 bases at J, with 12 bases between the two ends. The CDR3 loop reads CASSYGLSNQPQHF. CDR3 nucleotides: TGTGCCAGCAGCTACGGACTGAGTAATCAGCCCCAGCATTTT.

V usage is TRBV28 and J usage is TRBJ1-1, with unresolved D. Trimming took off 6 bases at V and 1 base at J, with 21 bases between the two ends. The CDR3 contains 17 residues. Germline CDR1 and CDR2: MDHEN and SYDVKM. In DNA, the CDR3 is TGTGCCAGCAGATCGCCGGGATCATGGGAAGAGAACACTGAAGCTTTCTTT. Its translation: CASRSPGSWEENTEAFF. The full variable domain, rest sourced from reference TRBV28 and TRBJ1-1, is DVKVTQSSRYLVKRTGEKVFLECVQDMDHENMFWYRQDPGLGLRLIYFSYDVKMKEKGDIPEGYSVSREKKERFSLILESASTNQTSMYLCASRSPGSWEENTEAFFGQGTRLTVV.

The V gene is TRBV19, the J gene TRBJ2-2; 9 bases line up with TRBD1. V lost 4 bases to trimming and J lost 7 bases; unmatched junction nucleotides: 10. Germline V gives CDR1 LNHDA, CDR2 SQIVND (reference sequence). This CDR3 has 16 amino acids. Here the CDR3 DNA reads TGTGCCAGTAGTAGAGCCGGGACAGGGAAGCACGGGGAGCTGTTTTTT. It yields the protein CASSRAGTGKHGELFF.

The chain has TRBV27 and TRBJ2-1; 11 nucleotides align to TRBD1. CDR1 MNHEY and CDR2 SMNVEV come from the germline V gene (reference sequence). J was trimmed by 7 bases and V by 3 bases; bases with no gene match: 5. The CDR3 consists of 15 residues. CDR3: CASSFPGQGANEQFF. The DNA for the CDR3 is TGTGCCAGCAGTTTCCCCGGACAGGGGGCGAATGAGCAGTTCTTC.